This T cell receptor beta chain was documented in a study of cytomegalovirus exposure and HLA in healthy donors. This CDR3 comprises 15 residues. V was clipped by 1 base and J by 6 bases; unmatched bases: 6. Germline loops: CDR1 SGHNT, CDR2 YENEEA. PCR was performed using 60 Vbeta and 13 Jbeta primers. The protocol was immunoSEQ multiplex PCR, while the TCRdb copy is restricted to in-frame clones and leaves out a portion. The table lists 100,000 or so clones, roughly 15% of them singletons. A single count supports this clone. The chain links TRBV11-3 to TRBJ2-3; 8 bases line up with TRBD2. The source material was PBMCs. The clonotype was recovered from a female donor in good health and CMV-seronegative. The CDR3 DNA reads TGTGCCAGCAGCTTAGGAGCGGGAGACGTGGATACGCAGTATTTT. It encodes CASSLGAGDVDTQYF. The whole variable domain, filled in from reference TRBV11-3 and TRBJ2-3, reads EAGVVQSPRYKIIEKKQPVAFWCNPISGHNTLYWYLQNLGQGPELLIRYENEEAVDDSQLPKDRFSAERLKGVDSTLKIQPAELGDSAVYLCASSLGAGDVDTQYFGPGTRLTVL.